One sample yielded the 25 T cell receptor beta chains listed below, sequenced in a study of T cells in localized non-small cell lung cancer. Measured with immunoSEQ multiplex PCR; TCRdb has only the in-frame clones, and not every one. Here the sample spans thousands of clones, 20% to 25% being singletons. Sample: lung tumor tissue, taken before any cancer treatment. These receptors all stem from a male donor aged 60 or over with stage III squamous cell lung carcinoma.

This clone has a handful of counts. Here the CDR3 reads CATRDITTEAFF. CDR3 DNA sequence: TGTGCCACCCGGGACATTACCACTGAAGCTTTCTTT. This chain connects TRBV6-8 to TRBJ1-1; the D gene is possibly TRBD1 (6 bases). Deletions cut 10 bases from V and 4 bases from J, with 13 bases between. CDR1 is MNHGY, CDR2 SAAAGT, per germline. The CDR3 runs 12 residues.

V gene TRBV9 combines with J gene TRBJ1-3; 7 bases align to TRBD1. The V gene's germline CDR1 is SGDLS and CDR2 YYNGEE. This CDR3 is 14 amino acids long. J was trimmed by 2 bases and V by 7 bases; bases with no gene match: 6. CDR3 nucleotide sequence: TGTGCCAGCCGGACAGGACCCGCTGGAAACACCATATATTTT. This sequence encodes CASRTGPAGNTIYF.

J is TRBJ2-1 and V is TRBV11-3; 8 bases are a match to TRBD2. Germline values: CDR1 SGHNT, CDR2 YENEEA. This CDR3 region has 15 residues. The trim removed 6 bases at V and 4 bases at J, leaving 8 bases unmatched. CDR3 residues: CASSRSGGKYNEQFF. The DNA for the CDR3 is TGTGCCAGCAGTCGGAGCGGGGGTAAATACAATGAGCAGTTCTTC.

This clone was seen only a few times. This rearrangement joins TRBV9 to TRBJ1-2; no firm D call. This CDR3 is built from 13 residues. V was cut by 4 bases and J by 1 base, with 8 bases left in between. Germline values: CDR1 SGDLS, CDR2 YYNGEE. CDR3 DNA sequence: TGTGCCAGCAGCCCGGACGGTAACTATGGCTACACCTTC. It specifies CASSPDGNYGYTF.

The chain employs TRBV18 and TRBJ1-2; D ambiguous. In germline, CDR1 is KGHSH, CDR2 LQKENI. The V end lost 3 bases, the J end lost 4 bases, and 18 bases lay between the germline ends. CDR3 length: 16 residues. The CDR3 DNA reads as TGTGCCAGCTCACCGCCCACAAGTCCCCACTCCTATGGCTACACCTTC. The encoded protein is CASSPPTSPHSYGYTF.

V is TRBV11-3 and J is TRBJ2-1; D may be TRBD2 (7 bases). V gave up 4 bases and J gave up 0 bases, with 16 bases separating them. CDR3 size: 17 residues. Germline loops: CDR1 SGHNT, CDR2 YENEEA. This CDR3 is CASSSRGGGSSYNEQFF. DNA of the CDR3: TGTGCCAGCAGCTCCCGGGGAGGGGGTAGCTCCTACAATGAGCAGTTCTTC. The variable domain in full, with the rest retrieved from reference TRBV11-3 and TRBJ2-1, is EAGVVQSPRYKIIEKKQPVAFWCNPISGHNTLYWYLQNLGQGPELLIRYENEEAVDDSQLPKDRFSAERLKGVDSTLKIQPAELGDSAVYLCASSSRGGGSSYNEQFFGPGTRLTVL.

Judged by abundance, this clone is medium-sized. The chain has TRBV9 and TRBJ1-2; perhaps TRBD1 as D (5 bases). The CDR3 runs 13 residues. CDR1 and CDR2 (germline): SGDLS, YYNGEE. V was pared by 5 bases and J by 2 bases, with 10 bases between. CDR3 nucleotide sequence: TGTGCCAGCAGTGAAGGGACCAACTATGGCTACACCTTC. Its protein is CASSEGTNYGYTF. Using reference TRBV9 and TRBJ1-2 for the parts outside the CDR3, the full variable domain is DSGVTQTPKHLITATGQRVTLRCSPRSGDLSVYWYQQSLDQGLQFLIQYYNGEERAKGNILERFSAQQFPDLHSELNLSSLELGDSALYFCASSEGTNYGYTFGSGTRLTVV.

The chain links TRBV29-1 to TRBJ2-3; 7 nucleotides line up with TRBD1. The CDR3 has 13 amino acids. J gave up 2 bases and V 7 bases, and 6 bases lay outside the gene matches. Germline assignment: CDR1 SQVTM and CDR2 ANQGSEA. The CDR3 sequence is CSARDSNTDTQYF. The CDR3 DNA follows: TGCAGCGCCAGGGACAGTAACACAGATACGCAGTATTTT.

This chain connects TRBV18 to TRBJ1-1; D unresolved. V shed 2 bases and J shed 1 base, with 14 bases lying between them. The CDR3 consists of 16 residues. Per germline, CDR1 KGHSH and CDR2 LQKENI. The CDR3 DNA sequence: TGTGCCAGCTCACCAGGGAAATCTCAAGCGAACACTGAAGCTTTCTTT. The encoded protein is CASSPGKSQANTEAFF.

The V call is TRBV12-5, the J call TRBJ1-5; 7 bases match TRBD1. V lost 2 bases, J lost 2 bases, and 6 bases stayed unmatched. The CDR3 sequence is 16 residues long. Germline V gene sequence: CDR1 LGHNT, CDR2 FRNRAP. CDR3 nucleotides: TGTGCTAGTGGTTTGCTGACAGGGTCGGGCAATCAGCCCCAGCATTTT. As protein: CASGLLTGSGNQPQHF.

This sequence joins TRBV6-8 and TRBJ2-4; no clear D gene. V gave up 5 bases and J gave up 0 bases, with 8 bases separating them. Per germline, CDR1 MNHGY and CDR2 SAAAGT. This CDR3 has 14 amino acids. CDR3 nucleotides: TGTGCCAGCAGTCCAGCACTAGCCAAAAACATTCAGTACTTC. It yields the protein CASSPALAKNIQYF.

The sample holds a few counts of this clone. The rearrangement uses TRBV11-3 and TRBJ2-3, with D tentatively TRBD2 (5 bases). The CDR3 contains 14 residues. From germline, CDR1 is SGHNT and CDR2 YENEEA. V shed 2 bases and J shed 4 bases, with 10 bases lying between them. CDR3 sequence (DNA): TGTGCCAGCAGCTTAAGGCTAGCACCAGATACGCAGTATTTT. As protein: CASSLRLAPDTQYF.

This clone was observed a handful of times. The chain links TRBV10-2 to TRBJ1-1; TRBD1 is a possible D gene (5 bases). Deletions cut 9 bases from V and 3 bases from J, with 14 bases between. CDR1 and CDR2 (germline): WSHSY, SAAADI. This CDR3 has 13 amino acids. Written as DNA, the CDR3 is TGCGCCAGTCGAGGGACGGGTGACACTGAAGCTTTCTTT. It translates to CASRGTGDTEAFF.

This clone turned up a few times. The rearrangement links TRBV11-3 to TRBJ2-3, with TRBD2 identical over 12 bases. CDR3 length: 19 residues. Per germline, CDR1 SGHNT and CDR2 YENEEA. V lost 1 base to trimming and J lost 2 bases; unmatched junction nucleotides: 10. CDR3 DNA: TGTGCCAGCAGCTTAGGTCGCGGGCTAGCGGGGGGGATCACAGATACGCAGTATTTT. It translates to CASSLGRGLAGGITDTQYF.

This clone is deemed medium-sized. The rearrangement joins TRBV11-3 to TRBJ2-1; D may be TRBD1 (5 bases). Germline V gives CDR1 SGHNT, CDR2 YENEEA. Trimming pared 1 base from V and 7 bases from J, leaving 11 bases between. CDR3 length equals 14 residues. The CDR3 sequence is CASSLGGYSNEQFF. The CDR3 DNA reads as TGTGCCAGCAGCTTAGGGGGCTATAGTAATGAGCAGTTCTTC.

V gene TRBV11-3 combines with J gene TRBJ1-1, with a possible D match to TRBD1 (5 bases). Trimming cost V 4 bases and J 0 bases, with 9 bases left between them. The length of the CDR3 is 14 residues. Germline-derived CDR1 and CDR2 are SGHNT and YENEEA. The CDR3 region has the DNA TGTGCCAGCAGCTCGGGACCGCTGAACACTGAAGCTTTCTTT. This translates into CASSSGPLNTEAFF.

This rearrangement joins TRBV5-1 to TRBJ2-3; D may match TRBD1 or TRBD2 (5 bases each). The CDR3 runs 15 residues. V was trimmed by 4 bases and J by 0 bases, leaving 12 bases between them. Germline lookup yields CDR1 SGHRS and CDR2 YFSETQ. The CDR3 reads CASSPGDPSTDTQYF. CDR3 bases: TGCGCCAGCAGCCCCGGGGACCCTAGCACAGATACGCAGTATTTT.

The chain carries TRBV6-8 and TRBJ2-3; a possible D gene is TRBD2 (6 bases). The CDR3 spans 15 residues. Per germline, CDR1 MNHGY and CDR2 SAAAGT. Trimming left V 5 bases short and J 0 bases short, with 12 bases between. CDR3 nucleotides: TGTGCCAGCAGTGACGGCGGGGTCAGCACAGATACGCAGTATTTT. Translating gives CASSDGGVSTDTQYF.

This clone was seen a few times. The rearrangement joins TRBV6-8 to TRBJ2-2; D might be TRBD2 (5 bases). This CDR3 is 12 amino acids long. V was trimmed by 6 bases and J by 4 bases, leaving 6 bases between them. Germline lookup yields CDR1 MNHGY and CDR2 SAAAGT. The chain's CDR3 is CASRRVTGELFF. CDR3 nucleotides: TGTGCCAGCAGGAGGGTCACCGGGGAGCTGTTTTTT.

This chain joins TRBV19 and TRBJ2-3; the match to TRBD2 covers 10 bases. Germline trimming cut 6 bases from V and 0 bases from J; bases unmatched to any gene: 6. The CDR3 consists of 16 residues. Germline V gene lookup returns CDR1 LNHDA and CDR2 SQIVND (reference sequence). CDR3 loop: CASRRSGGPSTDTQYF. The CDR3 DNA reads as TGTGCCAGTAGGCGTAGCGGGGGGCCTAGCACAGATACGCAGTATTTT.

This clone was counted between two and nine times. This chain uses TRBV19 with TRBJ1-1; D call uncertain. Germline CDR1 and CDR2: LNHDA and SQIVND (reference sequence). V was trimmed by 2 bases and J by 0 bases, leaving 7 bases between them. This CDR3 is 14 amino acids long. This CDR3 is CASSITGVNTEAFF. DNA of the CDR3: TGTGCCAGTAGTATAACCGGGGTGAACACTGAAGCTTTCTTT. Complete variable domain (other parts from reference TRBV19 and TRBJ1-1): DGGITQSPKYLFRKEGQNVTLSCEQNLNHDAMYWYRQDPGQGLRLIYYSQIVNDFQKGDIAEGYSVSREKKESFPLTVTSAQKNPTAFYLCASSITGVNTEAFFGQGTRLTVV.

This clone appeared a few times. The chain joins TRBV6-8 to TRBJ1-5; the match to TRBD1 covers 10 bases. Germline V gene lookup returns CDR1 MNHGY and CDR2 SAAAGT. Losses at the gene ends were 6 bases for V and 3 bases for J; bases not matched to a gene: 5. CDR3 length: 15 residues. DNA for the CDR3: TGTGCCAGCAGGAGGGACAGGGGAGACAATCAGCCCCAGCATTTT. This gives the protein CASRRDRGDNQPQHF.

This clone turned up a few times. The V call is TRBV15, the J call TRBJ1-1; D remains ambiguous. The CDR3 totals 17 residues. Germline assignment: CDR1 LNHNV and CDR2 YYDKDF (reference sequence). The ends were cut back, 2 bases at V and 0 bases at J, with 16 bases in the middle. The CDR3 is CATSRSPGGRLNTEAFF. CDR3 DNA: TGTGCCACCAGCAGATCTCCGGGAGGGCGATTGAACACTGAAGCTTTCTTT.

The CDR3 DNA sequence: TGTGCCAGCAGCAGCGTTGTCGGGGGGGCCGGTGAGACCCAGTACTTC. Its translation: CASSSVVGGAGETQYF. V usage is TRBV11-3 and J usage is TRBJ2-5; 8 bases match TRBD2. With 5 bases clipped from V and 5 bases from J, the junction kept 13 bases outside the gene matches. This CDR3 is 16 amino acids long. Germline loops: CDR1 SGHNT, CDR2 YENEEA.

V usage is TRBV6-8 and J usage is TRBJ2-3, with 7 bases matching TRBD2. Per germline, CDR1 MNHGY and CDR2 SAAAGT. V was pared by 10 bases and J by 1 base, with 8 bases of the junction left unmatched. This CDR3 is built from 14 residues. CDR3 residues: CAINRAGGTDTQYF. CDR3 nucleotide sequence: TGTGCCATCAACCGGGCGGGGGGCACAGATACGCAGTATTTT.